This TCR beta chain was recovered during a study of T cells after yellow fever vaccination. In germline, CDR1 is WSHSY, CDR2 SAAADI. The CDR3 runs 11 residues. TCRdb reprocessed the 5' RACE reads with MiXCR, giving one entry per CDR3 protein. This sample has about 370,000 distinct CDR3 sequences, with more than 9% found just once. Regarding this clonotype: A junction boundary mismatches the germline segment, possibly from a read error.

The sample in question was PBMCs, obtained on the day of the first yellow fever vaccination. The origin of this receptor is a man between 18 and 35 years old who received the YFV17D yellow fever vaccine. This chain joins TRBV10-2 and TRBJ1-2; D is ambiguous. The DNA of the CDR3 is TGCGCCAGCAGTGAGTCAGCAGTCCCCAAATTC. Translated, it gives CASSESAVPKF.